This entry features one TCR beta chain sequence. This record comes from a study of beta chain features in type 1 diabetes. The sequenced template was cDNA made from the entire isolated RNA. Measured with immunoSEQ multiplex PCR; TCRdb has only the in-frame clones, and not every one. This table holds fewer than 650,000 clones, around 15% found once. V gave up 1 base and J gave up 6 bases, with 7 bases separating them. Germline values: CDR1 KGHSH, CDR2 LQKENI. CDR3 length: 13 residues. Each of the CD4+ naive, central memory, regulatory and stem cell-like memory populations was sorted via CD45RO/CCR7/CD25/CD127/CD95/CD27.

What was sequenced was naive CD4+ T cells from blood. The receptor comes from a man younger than 35 in good health. The J gene is TRBJ2-1, the V gene TRBV18, with D possibly being TRBD1 (5 bases). Here the CDR3 reads CASSPRTLNEQFF. CDR3 sequence (DNA): TGTGCCAGCTCACCACGGACACTCAATGAGCAGTTCTTC.